These T cell receptor beta chains were read from a single sample in a study of pediatric ulcerative colitis. Clones were sequenced by immunoSEQ multiplex PCR, and TCRdb holds only the in-frame ones, with some missing. The repertoire includes some 4,500 clones, more than 80% of them detected once, and about 1.1% sits in the top ten. Sample: blood. These TCRs come from a boy aged 5-17 years who was a control in a study of pediatric ulcerative colitis. The CDR3 runs from the conserved cysteine through the conserved F or W. Fields, in order: J gene, D gene, clone size, V gene, CDR3 protein, CDR3 DNA. A D gene is named only where the DNA matches it firmly. Size values are once, few and many counts, or a class for expanded clones, and some rows have none.

>TRBJ2-3|TRBD2|NA|TRBV30
CAWSRGIAGAGYTQYF
TGTGCCTGGAGTAGGGGAATAGCGGGAGCGGGCTATACGCAGTATTTT
>TRBJ2-1|TRBD2|once|TRBV28
CASSLAGGPFNEQFF
TGTGCCAGCAGTTTAGCGGGAGGGCCTTTCAATGAGCAGTTCTTC
>TRBJ1-1|NA|NA|TRBV10-3
CASQDRENTEAFF
TGTGCCTCCCAGGACAGAGAGAACACTGAAGCTTTCTTT
>TRBJ2-3|TRBD1|NA|TRBV28
CASSSRTGGTDTQYF
TGTGCCAGCAGTTCCCGGACAGGGGGGACAGATACGCAGTATTTT
>TRBJ2-2|NA|NA|TRBV15
CATSRDNTGELFF
TGTGCCACCAGCAGAGATAATACCGGGGAGCTGTTTTTT
>TRBJ2-1|TRBD2|NA|TRBV6-4
CASSDSVAGDEQFF
TGTGCCAGCAGTGACTCCGTAGCGGGAGATGAGCAGTTCTTC
>TRBJ2-2|NA|once|TRBV9
CASSARTANTGELFF
TGTGCCAGCAGCGCTCGGACAGCGAACACCGGGGAGCTGTTTTTT
>TRBJ2-1|TRBD2|once|TRBV18
CASSTRAGVGNEQFF
TGTGCCAGCTCAACCCGCGCGGGAGTAGGTAATGAGCAGTTCTTC
>TRBJ2-2|TRBD2|NA|TRBV2
CASSDSSGRQAGELFF
TGTGCCAGCAGTGATTCGAGCGGGAGGCAGGCCGGGGAGCTGTTTTTT
>TRBJ2-7|TRBD1|NA|TRBV19
CASSRQGRHEQYF
TGTGCCAGTAGTAGACAGGGGAGACACGAGCAGTACTTC
>TRBJ2-1|NA|NA|TRBV15
CATSRPPRGGGGNEQFF
TGTGCCACCAGCAGACCCCCCAGGGGGGGAGGGGGGAATGAGCAGTTCTTC
>TRBJ2-3|NA|once|TRBV25-1
CASSAPARGSPTDTQYF
TGTGCCAGCAGTGCTCCCGCTAGGGGTTCACCCACAGATACGCAGTATTTT
>TRBJ2-7|TRBD2|NA|TRBV7-8
CASSLFGGRAHEQYF
TGTGCCAGCAGCTTATTTGGCGGGAGGGCCCACGAGCAGTACTTC
>TRBJ2-7|TRBD2|NA|TRBV4-1
CASSQVSGSKDEQYF
TGCGCCAGCAGCCAAGTTAGCGGGAGTAAAGACGAGCAGTACTTC
>TRBJ2-4|TRBD1|few|TRBV28
CATHPRGHLLAKNIQYF
TGTGCCACCCACCCCAGGGGGCACCTGCTAGCCAAAAACATTCAGTACTTC
>TRBJ1-5|NA|NA|TRBV19
CASIIGANIGNQPQHF
TGTGCCAGTATAATTGGGGCCAATATTGGCAATCAGCCCCAGCATTTT
>TRBJ2-7|TRBD2|NA|TRBV7-2
CASSFVLAVTYEQYF
TGTGCCAGCAGCTTTGTCCTAGCGGTAACCTACGAGCAGTACTTC
>TRBJ2-1|TRBD2|few|TRBV4-1
CASSRGGLVHSYNEQFF
TGCGCCAGCAGCCGCGGGGGGCTTGTCCACTCCTACAATGAGCAGTTCTTC
>TRBJ1-1|NA|NA|TRBV19
CASLSLGSEAFF
TGTGCCAGCCTATCGCTGGGCAGTGAAGCTTTCTTT
>TRBJ2-7|NA|NA|TRBV4-2
CASSQSDGNHYEQYF
TGTGCCAGCAGCCAGTCCGACGGGAACCACTACGAGCAGTACTTC
>TRBJ2-5|NA|NA|TRBV7-6
CASSSRGAEETQYF
TGTGCCAGCAGCTCGCGGGGAGCAGAAGAGACCCAGTACTTC
>TRBJ2-5|NA|NA|TRBV6-1
CASSESRGPRETQYF
TGTGCCAGCAGTGAAAGCAGGGGCCCCCGGGAGACCCAGTACTTC
>TRBJ1-1|NA|NA|TRBV5-6
CASSLYGRNTEAFF
TGTGCCAGCAGCTTGTACGGGCGGAACACTGAAGCTTTCTTT
>TRBJ1-4|NA|NA|TRBV30
CAWSVGGKLFF
TGTGCCTGGAGTGTAGGGGGAAAACTGTTTTTT
>TRBJ2-3|NA|NA|TRBV10-3
CAISGPGAGVGGTLSTDTQYF
TGTGCCATCAGTGGACCGGGGGCAGGGGTCGGCGGGACCCTTAGCACAGATACGCAGTATTTT
>TRBJ1-1|NA|once|TRBV2
CASNIRSFNTEAFF
TGTGCCAGCAATATCCGGAGTTTTAACACTGAAGCTTTCTTT
>TRBJ2-1|TRBD2|NA|TRBV11-2
CASSVGLALYNEQFF
TGTGCCAGCAGCGTTGGACTAGCGCTCTACAATGAGCAGTTCTTC
>TRBJ2-1|TRBD2|NA|TRBV11-3
CASSQQLPGLASGSRLF
TGTGCCAGCAGCCAACAACTGCCGGGACTAGCCAGCGGGAGCCGACTCTTC
>TRBJ1-1|NA|once|TRBV7-9
CASSSNSMNTEAFF
TGTGCCAGCAGCTCCAACTCGATGAACACTGAAGCTTTCTTT
>TRBJ2-3|NA|NA|TRBV15
CATSRELAFSTDTQYF
TGTGCCACCAGCAGAGAGCTAGCATTTAGCACAGATACGCAGTATTTT
>TRBJ1-1|NA|NA|TRBV9
CASSAQMNTEAFF
TGTGCCAGCAGCGCACAAATGAACACTGAAGCTTTCTTT
>TRBJ1-3|NA|NA|TRBV11-3
CASSFDDFYSGNTIYF
TGTGCCAGCAGCTTTGATGACTTCTACTCTGGAAACACCATATATTTT
>TRBJ2-1|NA|NA|TRBV5-8
CASSLVAEQFF
TGTGCCAGCAGCTTGGTGGCTGAGCAGTTCTTC
>TRBJ2-3|NA|once|TRBV2
CASRVSHRAQGPQYF
TGTGCCAGCAGGGTTTCCCATCGGGCCCAGGGGCCGCAGTATTTT
>TRBJ2-1|TRBD1|NA|TRBV6-6
CASSTHRGRGNNEQFF
TGTGCCAGCAGTACACACAGGGGGCGCGGGAACAATGAGCAGTTCTTC
>TRBJ1-2|NA|NA|TRBV2
CASSPDSDGYTF
TGTGCCAGCTCCCCGGACAGCGATGGCTACACCTTC
>TRBJ2-1|TRBD1|NA|TRBV25-1
CASSFPGQGFSLANEQFF
TGTGCCAGCAGCTTCCCGGGACAGGGCTTTAGTTTGGCCAATGAGCAGTTCTTC
>TRBJ2-1|NA|NA|TRBV11-2
CASSLVRGTYNEQFF
TGTGCCAGCAGCTTAGTGAGGGGGACCTACAATGAGCAGTTCTTC
>TRBJ2-3|TRBD2|NA|TRBV7-2
CASTTPASGGTDTQYF
TGTGCCAGCACGACCCCCGCTAGCGGTGGCACAGATACGCAGTATTTT
>TRBJ2-3|TRBD2|NA|TRBV29-1
CSVVRAGAPDTQYF
TGCAGCGTTGTACGGGCGGGAGCTCCAGATACGCAGTATTTT
>TRBJ1-1|NA|few|TRBV7-9
CASSKRQATEAFF
TGTGCCAGCAGCAAGCGACAGGCCACTGAAGCTTTCTTT
>TRBJ1-5|NA|NA|TRBV16
CASSAIQGSNQPQHF
TGTGCCAGCAGCGCAATCCAGGGCAGCAATCAGCCCCAGCATTTT
>TRBJ2-1|NA|NA|TRBV27
CASSSHMNLNEQFF
TGTGCCAGCAGTTCACATATGAATCTCAATGAGCAGTTCTTC
>TRBJ1-3|TRBD1|NA|TRBV6-6
CASRSTGSSGNTIYF
TGTGCCAGCAGATCGACAGGGAGCTCTGGAAACACCATATATTTT
>TRBJ2-2|NA|NA|TRBV5-1
CASSLDGPGELFF
TGCGCCAGCAGCTTGGACGGCCCCGGGGAGCTGTTTTTT
>TRBJ2-2|NA|NA|TRBV7-8
CASSSVRQANTGELFF
TGTGCCAGCAGCTCAGTCCGACAGGCTAACACCGGGGAGCTGTTTTTT
>TRBJ2-1|TRBD2|NA|TRBV9
CASSASGRTYNEQFF
TGTGCCAGCAGCGCCAGCGGGAGGACCTACAATGAGCAGTTCTTC
>TRBJ2-1|NA|NA|TRBV5-1
CASSWEQGAYNEQFF
TGCGCCAGCAGCTGGGAACAGGGAGCCTACAATGAGCAGTTCTTC
>TRBJ1-1|NA|NA|TRBV9
CASSVELFLDNTEAFF
TGTGCCAGCAGCGTAGAGCTATTCCTTGATAACACTGAAGCTTTCTTT
>TRBJ2-1|TRBD2|once|TRBV6-1
CASSEGTSGWNEQFF
TGTGCCAGCAGTGAAGGGACTAGCGGGTGGAATGAGCAGTTCTTC
>TRBJ2-3|TRBD2|NA|TRBV5-6
CASSPPPLAGGPADTQYF
TGTGCCAGCAGCCCTCCCCCCCTAGCGGGCGGGCCTGCAGATACGCAGTATTTT
>TRBJ1-1|NA|once|TRBV7-8
CASSLGAAASFGGVLPEAFF
TGTGCCAGCAGCTTAGGTGCCGCGGCGAGCTTCGGGGGGGTCCTACCTGAAGCTTTCTTT
>TRBJ1-5|NA|NA|TRBV27
CASSHVAGSNQPQHF
TGTGCCAGCAGTCACGTCGCAGGGAGCAATCAGCCCCAGCATTTT
>TRBJ2-3|NA|NA|TRBV10-1
CARFKLPDTQYF
TGCGCCAGATTTAAACTTCCGGATACGCAGTATTTT
>TRBJ2-1|TRBD1|NA|TRBV5-4
CASSLDRLNEQFF
TGTGCCAGCAGCCTGGACAGGTTGAATGAGCAGTTCTTC
>TRBJ1-5|NA|NA|TRBV7-2
CASSFPGTNQPQHF
TGTGCCAGCAGCTTCCCGGGGACCAATCAGCCCCAGCATTTT
>TRBJ2-6|TRBD2|NA|TRBV5-1
CASAGEGIGGANVLTF
TGCGCCAGCGCGGGAGAGGGTATCGGTGGGGCCAACGTCCTGACTTTC
>TRBJ2-3|TRBD2|NA|TRBV2
CASSEARTSVTDTQYF
TGTGCCAGCAGTGAAGCGAGGACTAGCGTCACAGATACGCAGTATTTT